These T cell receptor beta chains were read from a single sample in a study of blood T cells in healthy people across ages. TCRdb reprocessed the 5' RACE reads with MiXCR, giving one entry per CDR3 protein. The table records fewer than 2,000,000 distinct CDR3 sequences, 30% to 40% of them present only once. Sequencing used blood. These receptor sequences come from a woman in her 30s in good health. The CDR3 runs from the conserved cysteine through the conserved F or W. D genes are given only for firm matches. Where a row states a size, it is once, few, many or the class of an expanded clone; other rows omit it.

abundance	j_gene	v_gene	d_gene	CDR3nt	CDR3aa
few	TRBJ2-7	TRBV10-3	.	TGTGCCGCCTCGGCGGGGTCCGAGCAGTACTTC	CAASAGSEQYF
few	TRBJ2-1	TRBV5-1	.	TGCGCCAGCAGCTTCAACGGCGCGGGGTACAATGAGCAGTTCTTC	CASSFNGAGYNEQFF
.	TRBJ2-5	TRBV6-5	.	TGTGCCAGCAGTTACGTGCCAGACCAAGAGACCCAGTACTTC	CASSYVPDQETQYF
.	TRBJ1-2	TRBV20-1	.	TGCAGTGTCCCGGACAACTATGGCTACACCTTC	CSVPDNYGYTF
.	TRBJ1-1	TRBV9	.	TGTGCCAGCAGCGTAGTTAAAGCTCCGTATGGGCGCACTGAAGCTTTCTTT	CASSVVKAPYGRTEAFF
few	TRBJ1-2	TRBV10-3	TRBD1	TGTGCCATCAGTGAGGGCCAGACAGGGAGTTTCAGCTACACCTTC	CAISEGQTGSFSYTF
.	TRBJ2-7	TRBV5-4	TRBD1	TGTGCCAGCAGCCGCGCTCCAGGGGGCTTGGATCACGAGCAGTACTTC	CASSRAPGGLDHEQYF
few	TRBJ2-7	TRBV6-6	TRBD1	TGTGCCAGCAGTACCGCACAGGGGTTTCCTGACGAGCAGTACTTC	CASSTAQGFPDEQYF
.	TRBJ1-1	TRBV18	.	TGTGCCAGCTCAACTTCAGGGTCTACGAACACTGAAGCTTTCTTT	CASSTSGSTNTEAFF
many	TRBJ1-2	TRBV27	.	TGTGCCAGCAGTCTCTCCGTGGGCTATGGCTACACCTTC	CASSLSVGYGYTF
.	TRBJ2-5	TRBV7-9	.	TGTGCCAGCAGCCCTCCGGGGTACGGGCAGTACTTC	CASSPPGYGQYF
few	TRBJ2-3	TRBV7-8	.	TGTGCCAGCAGCTTACAGAGCCTCCGGGAACAGGGGGGGAGGAATACGCAGTATTTT	CASSLQSLREQGGRNTQYF
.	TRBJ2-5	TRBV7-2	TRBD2	TGTGCCAGCAGCTGGGGGACTAGTTCGGAGACCCAGTACTTC	CASSWGTSSETQYF
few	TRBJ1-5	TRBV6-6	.	TGTGCCAGCGGAATATACAATCAGCCCCAGCATTTT	CASGIYNQPQHF
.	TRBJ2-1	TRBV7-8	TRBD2	TGTGCCAACAGCGCGGCGGGGACTAGCGTCCACAATGAGCAGTTCTTC	CANSAAGTSVHNEQFF
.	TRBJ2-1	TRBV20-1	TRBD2	TGCAGTGCCGTGACTAGCGGGGTAAACAATGAGCAGTTCTTC	CSAVTSGVNNEQFF
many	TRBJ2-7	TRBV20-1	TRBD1	TGCAGTGCTAAAGGGACAGTTTACGAGCAGTACTTC	CSAKGTVYEQYF
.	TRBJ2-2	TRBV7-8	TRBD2	TGTGCCAGCAGCCAACCTATCGGGGCGGACTTCAGACTAGCGGGGAACACCGGGGAGCTGTTTTTT	CASSQPIGADFRLAGNTGELFF
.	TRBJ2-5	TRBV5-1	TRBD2	TGCGCCAGCAGCTATAGCGGGGGGGCTCAAGAGACCCAGTACTTC	CASSYSGGAQETQYF
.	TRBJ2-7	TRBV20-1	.	TGCAGTGCTAGAGAGACCCTGCAAGAGGCCCAGTACTTC	CSARETLQEAQYF
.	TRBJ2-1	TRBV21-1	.	TGTGCCAGCAGCAAAGCTGGGGGCTCGGGCTCCTACAATGAGCAGTTCTTC	CASSKAGGSGSYNEQFF
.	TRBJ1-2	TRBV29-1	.	TGCAGCGTTGAAGGGGGAGAAGGGGGCTACACCTTC	CSVEGGEGGYTF
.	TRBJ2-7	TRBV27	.	TGTGCCAGCAGCATCCGCGGACAGAAATACGAGCAGTACTTC	CASSIRGQKYEQYF
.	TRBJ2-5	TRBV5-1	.	TGCGCCAGCAGCCCCGGACACGAGGGGAAGGAGACCCAGTACTTC	CASSPGHEGKETQYF
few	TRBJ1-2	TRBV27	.	TGTGCCAGCAGCCCGGACCAAGGGAAGGGAGACTATGGCTACACCTTC	CASSPDQGKGDYGYTF
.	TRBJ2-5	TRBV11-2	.	TGTGCCAGCAGCTTAAGGAGGGGGCCCGAAGGGACCCAGTACTTC	CASSLRRGPEGTQYF
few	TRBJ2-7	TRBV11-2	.	TGTGCCAGCAGCTTTTTAAGGCAGAACTACGAGCAGTACTTC	CASSFLRQNYEQYF
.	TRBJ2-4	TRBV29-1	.	TGCAGCGTCCGGAAAGTCGGGGCCAAAAACATTCAGTACTTC	CSVRKVGAKNIQYF
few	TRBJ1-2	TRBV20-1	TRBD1	TGCAGTGCTAGGGGGACAGGGGGAAACTATGGCTACACCTTC	CSARGTGGNYGYTF
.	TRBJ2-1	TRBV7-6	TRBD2	TGTGCCAGCAGCTCCGCCGGGAGGGCGATTAACAATGAGCAGTTCTTC	CASSSAGRAINNEQFF
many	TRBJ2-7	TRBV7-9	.	TGTGCCAGCGGGGGGCGCAGCTACGAGCAGTACTTC	CASGGRSYEQYF